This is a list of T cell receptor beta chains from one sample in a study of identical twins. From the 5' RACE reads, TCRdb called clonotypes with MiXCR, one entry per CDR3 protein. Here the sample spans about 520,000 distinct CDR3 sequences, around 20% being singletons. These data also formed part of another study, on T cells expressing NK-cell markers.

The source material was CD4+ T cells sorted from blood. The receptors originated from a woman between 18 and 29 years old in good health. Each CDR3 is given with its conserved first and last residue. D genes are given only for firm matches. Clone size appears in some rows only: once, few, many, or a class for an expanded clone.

TGTGCCAGCAGCTCCACTAGAAGCACAGATACGCAGTATTTT	CASSSTRSTDTQYF	TRBJ2-3	NA	TRBV11-3	NA
TGTGCCTCAGCACGGGGTGGACGAGAAGAGACCCAGTACTTC	CASARGGREETQYF	TRBJ2-5	NA	TRBV28	NA
TGCAGTGCTAGAGGGCAGGGATTCACTGAAGCTTTCTTT	CSARGQGFTEAFF	TRBJ1-1	NA	TRBV20-1	NA
TGCGCCAGCTTAGCCGACGGATCCTACGAGCAGTACTTC	CASLADGSYEQYF	TRBJ2-7	NA	TRBV5-1	many
TGCGCCAGCAGCTTAGGACAAACGAGGGAGACCCAGTACTTC	CASSLGQTRETQYF	TRBJ2-5	NA	TRBV5-1	NA
TGTGCCAGCAGTACCGCCACGGGCACTGAAGCTTTCTTT	CASSTATGTEAFF	TRBJ1-1	NA	TRBV6-2/TRBV6-3	few
TGTGCCAGCAGCCTAAGCGGGAGGGTTTACAATGAGCAGTTCTTC	CASSLSGRVYNEQFF	TRBJ2-1	TRBD2	TRBV7-2	once
TGTGCCAGCAGTCCCTCGAGGGGGGTAAACATTCAGTACTTC	CASSPSRGVNIQYF	TRBJ2-4	NA	TRBV6-2/TRBV6-3	NA
TGCAGCGTAATGCAGCAGGGAGGTACTGAAGCTTTCTTT	CSVMQQGGTEAFF	TRBJ1-1	NA	TRBV29-1	few
TGTGCCAGCAGTGATCTACGAGCGAACACTGAAGCTTTCTTT	CASSDLRANTEAFF	TRBJ1-1	NA	TRBV6-1	few
TGCGCCAGCAGCCAATTCGCCAGGGATCAGCCCCAGCATTTT	CASSQFARDQPQHF	TRBJ1-5	NA	TRBV4-1	once
TGTGCCAGCAGTTACGAAAGGCGAACCCTCCACTTT	CASSYERRTLHF	TRBJ1-6	NA	TRBV6-2/TRBV6-3	NA
TGCGCCAGCAGCATGGGACAGGGGGAAGAGACCCAGTACTTC	CASSMGQGEETQYF	TRBJ2-5	TRBD1	TRBV5-1	many
TGTGCCAGCAGCTTGACAATCAGGGAGACCCAGTACTTC	CASSLTIRETQYF	TRBJ2-5	NA	TRBV5-6	few
TGTGCCAGCAGTTACTCACAAAGGCTCTCCTACAATGAGCAGTTCTTC	CASSYSQRLSYNEQFF	TRBJ2-1	NA	TRBV6-5	NA
TGCAGTGCTAGAGAGAGGGTTTGGTTTCCAGATACGCAGTATTTT	CSARERVWFPDTQYF	TRBJ2-3	NA	TRBV20-1	many
TGTGCCAGCAGCTTAGCGAGCGGGGGGGGCGAGCAGTACTTC	CASSLASGGGEQYF	TRBJ2-7	TRBD2	TRBV7-2	few
TGTGCTAGTGGTTCTACAGGGCGGTCTGAAGCTTTCTTT	CASGSTGRSEAFF	TRBJ1-1	NA	TRBV12-5	many
TGCGCCAGCAGTGAGGACAGCGAGAACACTGAAGCTTTCTTT	CASSEDSENTEAFF	TRBJ1-1	NA	TRBV10-1	NA
TGCAGTGCTAGTAGTGGGAGCTACCTCCACGAGCAGTACTTC	CSASSGSYLHEQYF	TRBJ2-7	NA	TRBV20-1	many